The rows below give T cell receptor beta chains drawn from one sample of a study of blood T cells in healthy people across ages. MiXCR was run by TCRdb on the 5' RACE reads, yielding one entry per CDR3 protein. Among fewer than 700,000 distinct CDR3 sequences listed, about 43% were seen once. Sequencing used blood. Receptor source: a man older than 75 in good health. Each CDR3 is given with its conserved first and last residue. The order of the fields is D gene, V gene, J gene, clone size, CDR3 protein, CDR3 DNA. The D gene is left open where the match is weak. The size of a clone is reported for some rows only, either as once, few or many, or as a class for expanded clones.

TRBD1	TRBV7-2	TRBJ2-7	NA	CASSPRDRGFHEQYF	TGTGCCAGCAGCCCCCGCGACAGGGGCTTCCACGAGCAGTACTTC
TRBD1	TRBV14	TRBJ2-7	NA	CASSRDRGTNEQYF	TGTGCCAGCAGCCGCGACAGGGGAACCAACGAGCAGTACTTC
TRBD1	TRBV6-1	TRBJ2-3	few	CASSEGWTGLSTDTQYF	TGTGCCAGCAGTGAAGGTTGGACAGGCTTAAGCACAGATACGCAGTATTTT
NA	TRBV11-2	TRBJ2-7	few	CASSRSDGPRYEQYF	TGTGCCAGCAGCCGTTCGGACGGACCGCGATACGAGCAGTACTTC
NA	TRBV7-6	TRBJ2-1	NA	CASSQDRYNEQFF	TGTGCCAGCAGTCAAGACAGGTACAATGAGCAGTTCTTC
TRBD1	TRBV20-1	TRBJ2-5	NA	CSARDPGGRETQYF	TGCAGTGCTAGAGACCCAGGGGGCAGGGAGACCCAGTACTTC
TRBD1	TRBV7-8	TRBJ2-1	NA	CASSDPWDSYYEQFF	TGTGCCAGCAGCGATCCATGGGACAGCTATTATGAGCAGTTCTTC
NA	TRBV7-2	TRBJ2-7	NA	CASSLALYTYNEQYF	TGTGCCAGCAGCTTAGCCCTATACACCTACAATGAGCAGTACTTC
NA	TRBV4-1	TRBJ2-3	NA	CASSQDLSPQYF	TGCGCCAGCAGCCAAGACCTTTCCCCGCAGTATTTT
TRBD2	TRBV20-1	TRBJ2-3	many	CSASTSGRTDTQYF	TGCAGTGCTAGCACTAGCGGACGCACAGATACGCAGTATTTT
TRBD2	TRBV24-1	TRBJ2-7	NA	CATSDYGLAGDLDEQYF	TGTGCCACCAGTGATTATGGACTAGCGGGAGATCTCGACGAGCAGTACTTC
NA	TRBV6-2/TRBV6-3	TRBJ2-6	NA	CASSKTNPGANVLTF	TGTGCCAGCAGTAAAACCAACCCTGGGGCCAACGTCCTGACTTTC
NA	TRBV14	TRBJ2-7	few	CASSQEPGWGEQYF	TGTGCCAGCAGCCAAGAGCCAGGTTGGGGCGAGCAGTACTTC
TRBD2	TRBV4-1	TRBJ2-1	NA	CASSQDLAGVPREAQFF	TGCGCCAGCAGCCAAGACCTAGCGGGGGTCCCAAGAGAGGCCCAGTTCTTC
NA	TRBV6-2/TRBV6-3	TRBJ2-1	NA	CASGTRSNEQFF	TGTGCCAGCGGGACCCGAAGCAATGAGCAGTTCTTC
NA	TRBV29-1	TRBJ2-1	many	CSGEVGGNEQFF	TGCAGCGGTGAGGTGGGGGGCAATGAGCAGTTCTTC
NA	TRBV29-1	TRBJ2-7	NA	CSVEDRMGYEQYF	TGCAGCGTTGAAGATCGGATGGGCTACGAGCAGTACTTC
TRBD1	TRBV12-3/TRBV12-4	TRBJ2-7	NA	CASSITGGNYGQYF	TGTGCCAGCAGCATTACAGGGGGTAACTACGGGCAGTACTTC
TRBD1	TRBV25-1	TRBJ2-2	NA	CASSSSTGDAGELFF	TGTGCCAGCAGCTCAAGTACAGGGGACGCCGGGGAGCTGTTTTTT
TRBD2	TRBV5-1	TRBJ2-7	NA	CASSGGTSYEQYF	TGCGCCAGCAGCGGCGGGACTAGCTACGAGCAGTACTTC
NA	TRBV10-3	TRBJ2-7	NA	CAISGQGDYEQYF	TGTGCCATCTCCGGGCAGGGCGACTACGAGCAGTACTTC
TRBD2	TRBV6-2/TRBV6-3	TRBJ2-3	NA	CASSWTSGGADTQYF	TGTGCCAGCAGTTGGACTAGCGGGGGAGCAGATACGCAGTATTTT
NA	TRBV28	TRBJ1-1	NA	CASSSGEKTEAFF	TGTGCCAGCAGTTCCGGGGAAAAAACTGAAGCTTTCTTT
NA	TRBV6-2/TRBV6-3	TRBJ2-7	NA	CASTTGGSYNEQYF	TGTGCCAGCACCACCGGGGGCTCCTACAATGAGCAGTACTTC
NA	TRBV20-1	TRBJ1-5	NA	CSARDPTGYSNQPQHF	TGCAGTGCTAGAGACCCGACAGGCTATAGCAATCAGCCCCAGCATTTT